Presented here are 14 T cell receptor beta chains from one specimen sequenced in a study of blood T cell repertoires in COVID-19. Clones were sequenced by immunoSEQ multiplex PCR, and TCRdb holds only the in-frame ones, with some missing. The profile covers around 220,000 clones, with almost 90% appearing a single time and more than 13% taken by the ten largest. The sample was PBMCs or T cells enriched from blood (not recorded which). The receptors originated from a man aged 25 to 40 who had been exposed to COVID-19.

The chain employs TRBV7-6 and TRBJ2-7, with D tentatively TRBD2 (6 bases). Germline-derived CDR1 and CDR2 are SGHVS and FNYEAQ. The V gene lost 0 bases and the J gene lost 3 bases, with 12 bases spanning the gap. This CDR3 region has 15 residues. CDR3 in amino acids: CASSLAAGRLYEQYF. In DNA form, the CDR3 reads TGTGCCAGCAGCTTAGCGGCAGGGAGGCTCTACGAGCAGTACTTC.

The CDR3 DNA reads as TGTGCCAGCAGTTTCCCTGGACATTATGGAAACACCATATATTTT. Translated, it gives CASSFPGHYGNTIYF. The chain uses TRBV28 and TRBJ1-3; D possibly corresponds to TRBD1 (5 bases). Germline CDR1 is MDHEN and CDR2 is SYDVKM. The CDR3 loop spans 15 amino acids. V lost 3 bases to trimming and J lost 3 bases, with 12 bases between them.

The V gene is TRBV6-4, the J gene TRBJ1-1, with 12 bases that match TRBD1. CDR1 MRHNA and CDR2 SNTAGT come from the germline V gene. The CDR3 runs to 15 residues. J gave up 1 base and V 7 bases, and 4 bases lay outside the gene matches. CDR3 region: CASNRDRGPNTEAFF. CDR3 DNA sequence: TGTGCCAGCAACCGGGACAGGGGGCCGAACACTGAAGCTTTCTTT.

This clone has only one observation. V is TRBV29-1 and J is TRBJ2-7, with TRBD1 as a possible D gene (7 bases). CDR1 is SQVTM, CDR2 ANQGSEA, per germline. The CDR3 covers 14 residues. Deletions cut 7 bases from V and 4 bases from J, with 20 bases between. CDR3 bases: TGCAGCGCACACACACGGGCAGGGGGGTACGAGCAGTACTTC. It specifies CSAHTRAGGYEQYF.

The CDR3 DNA sequence: TGTGCCAGCAGTTCTAGGGGTGGGGATGAAAAACTGTTTTTT. It is translated as CASSSRGGDEKLFF. The rearrangement uses TRBV7-2 and TRBJ1-4; the D gene is possibly TRBD1 (5 bases). The germline V and J ends were trimmed by 6 bases and 6 bases, with 14 bases remaining between them. Looked up from germline, CDR1 is SGHTA and CDR2 is FQGNSA. The CDR3 runs 14 residues.

The chain combines TRBV4-2 with TRBJ2-1, with D possibly TRBD1 on 6 matching bases. V lost 1 base, J lost 1 base, and 11 bases lay in between. The CDR3 has 16 residues. Germline V lookup: CDR1 LGHNA, CDR2 YNFKEQ. The CDR3 DNA reads as TGTGCCAGCAGCCAAGGGGGGCCGGGGTCCTACAATGAGCAGTTCTTC. It yields the protein CASSQGGPGSYNEQFF.

This clone is a singleton in its sample. The CDR3 sequence: CASSVDGTSRRSGANVLTF. The CDR3 region has the DNA TGTGCCAGCAGCGTAGATGGGACTAGCCGGCGCTCTGGGGCCAACGTCCTGACTTTC. The chain employs TRBV9 and TRBJ2-6, with 9 bases fitting TRBD2. Losses at the gene ends were 0 bases for V and 0 bases for J; bases not matched to a gene: 7. CDR3 size: 19 residues. CDR1 and CDR2 (germline): SGDLS, YYNGEE.

Only a few counts were recorded for this clone. The rearrangement joins TRBV5-1 to TRBJ1-2; the match to TRBD1 covers 7 bases. The CDR3 has 14 amino acids. The germline gives CDR1 SGHRS, CDR2 YFSETQ. After removal of 5 bases from V and 0 bases from J, the junction contained 4 bases not matched to a gene. This chain's CDR3 is CASSRDRPNYGYTF. The CDR3 DNA sequence: TGCGCCAGCAGTCGGGACAGACCTAACTATGGCTACACCTTC.

This rearrangement joins TRBV29-1 to TRBJ1-1, with a possible D match to TRBD1 (6 bases). Germline V gives CDR1 SQVTM, CDR2 ANQGSEA. The CDR3 consists of 14 residues. V was shortened by 2 bases and J by 4 bases, with 14 bases between the two germline ends. CDR3 in DNA: TGCAGCGTTGAACATCGACAGGATCCCACTGAAGCTTTCTTT. Protein product: CSVEHRQDPTEAFF.

The V call is TRBV6-5, the J call TRBJ1-6, with D unclear. This CDR3 region has 12 residues. The germline CDR1 and CDR2 sequences are MNHEY and SVGAGI. V dropped 2 bases and J dropped 9 bases, with 5 bases sitting between them. The CDR3: CASSYTSSPLHF. CDR3 bases: TGTGCCAGCAGTTACACGAGTTCACCCCTCCACTTT.

This clone was seen a few times. V usage is TRBV5-6 and J usage is TRBJ2-3, with a possible D match to TRBD2 (6 bases). The germline V and J ends were trimmed by 5 bases and 2 bases, with 15 bases remaining between them. Germline CDR1 SGHDT, CDR2 YYEEEE. This CDR3 comprises 15 residues. The CDR3 DNA is TGTGCCAGCAGGCCACGGGACTTTCCCACAGATACGCAGTATTTT. This gives the protein CASRPRDFPTDTQYF. Looking up the rest from reference TRBV5-6 and TRBJ2-3 gives the full variable domain: DAGVTQSPTHLIKTRGQQVTLRCSPKSGHDTVSWYQQALGQGPQFIFQYYEEEERQRGNFPDRFSGHQFPNYSSELNVNALLLGDSALYLCASRPRDFPTDTQYFGPGTRLTVL.

CDR3 region: CASSPGTSGQETQYF. The CDR3, as DNA: TGTGCCAGCTCACCCGGGACTAGCGGCCAAGAGACCCAGTACTTC. The rearrangement joins TRBV18 to TRBJ2-5, with 11 nucleotides matching TRBD2. Trimming removed 3 bases from V and 1 base from J; junction bases left unmatched: 1. CDR1 KGHSH and CDR2 LQKENI come from the germline V gene. This CDR3 is built from 15 residues.

The chain has TRBV3-1 (or the pseudogene TRBV3-2) and TRBJ2-1, with 12 nucleotides matching TRBD2. Trimming removed 4 bases from V and 9 bases from J; junction bases left unmatched: 7. The CDR3 sequence is 15 residues long. Germline V gene data show CDR1 as LGHDT and CDR2 as YNNKEL (reference sequence). CDR3 region: CASSLLLAGGFEQFF. DNA for the CDR3: TGTGCCAGCAGCCTCTTACTAGCGGGGGGCTTTGAGCAGTTCTTC.

The genes are TRBV3-1 (or the pseudogene TRBV3-2) and TRBJ2-5; possibly TRBD2 for D (7 bases). CDR3 length: 14 residues. V lost 4 bases to trimming and J lost 6 bases, with 15 bases between them. CDR1 and CDR2 from the germline V gene are LGHDT and YNNKEL (reference sequence). CDR3 amino acids: CASSLRNGGQTQYF. DNA of the CDR3: TGTGCCAGCAGCCTCAGGAACGGGGGGCAGACCCAGTACTTC.